The source of this T cell receptor (beta chain) is a study of T cell responses to AZD1222 COVID-19 vaccine. Only in-frame clones appear in the TCRdb table, and some are missing; sequencing was by immunoSEQ multiplex PCR. The sample records about 89,000 clones, 75% to 95% being singletons. This TCR was sampled from an adult who received the AZD1222 COVID-19 vaccine. Here the sequenced sample was peripheral blood, taken 28 days after the second AZD1222 dose.

The CDR3 protein is CASSQSGANYGYTF. CDR3 in DNA: TGTGCCAGCAGCCAATCGGGGGCTAACTATGGCTACACCTTC. This chain connects TRBV16 to TRBJ1-2; a weak D match, TRBD1 (5 bases). Germline V lookup: CDR1 KGHSY, CDR2 FQNENV. This CDR3 is 14 amino acids long. The V and J ends lost 0 bases and 0 bases respectively, with 5 bases between them.